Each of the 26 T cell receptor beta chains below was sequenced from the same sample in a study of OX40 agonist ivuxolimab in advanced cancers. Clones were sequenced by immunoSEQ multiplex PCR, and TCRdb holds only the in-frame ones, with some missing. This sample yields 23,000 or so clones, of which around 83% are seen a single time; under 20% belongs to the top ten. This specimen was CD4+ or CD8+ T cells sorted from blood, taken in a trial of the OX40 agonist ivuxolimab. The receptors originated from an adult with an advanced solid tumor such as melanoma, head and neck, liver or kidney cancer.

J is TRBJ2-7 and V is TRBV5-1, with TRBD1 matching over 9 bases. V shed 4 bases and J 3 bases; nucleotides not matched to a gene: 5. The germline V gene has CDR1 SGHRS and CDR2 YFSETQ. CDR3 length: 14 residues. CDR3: CASSPGQGFYEQYF. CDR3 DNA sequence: TGCGCCAGCAGCCCCGGACAGGGGTTCTACGAGCAGTACTTC.

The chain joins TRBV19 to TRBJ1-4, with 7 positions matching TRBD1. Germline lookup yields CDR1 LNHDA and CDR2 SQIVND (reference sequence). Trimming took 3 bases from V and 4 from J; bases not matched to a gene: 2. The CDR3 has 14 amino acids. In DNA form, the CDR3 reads TGTGCCAGTAGTATTAACAGGGGTAATGAAAAACTGTTTTTT. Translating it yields CASSINRGNEKLFF.

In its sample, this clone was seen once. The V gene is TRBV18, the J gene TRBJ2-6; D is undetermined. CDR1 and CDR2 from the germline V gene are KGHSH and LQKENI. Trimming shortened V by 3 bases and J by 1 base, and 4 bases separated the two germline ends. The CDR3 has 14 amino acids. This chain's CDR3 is CASSPSSGANVLTF. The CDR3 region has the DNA TGTGCCAGCTCACCTTCGTCTGGGGCCAACGTCCTGACTTTC.

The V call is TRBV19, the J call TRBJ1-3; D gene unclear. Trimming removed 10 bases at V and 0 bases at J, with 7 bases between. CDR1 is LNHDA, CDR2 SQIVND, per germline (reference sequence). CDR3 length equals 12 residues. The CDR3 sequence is CATRSSGNTIYF. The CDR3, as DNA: TGTGCCACTAGGAGCTCTGGAAACACCATATATTTT.

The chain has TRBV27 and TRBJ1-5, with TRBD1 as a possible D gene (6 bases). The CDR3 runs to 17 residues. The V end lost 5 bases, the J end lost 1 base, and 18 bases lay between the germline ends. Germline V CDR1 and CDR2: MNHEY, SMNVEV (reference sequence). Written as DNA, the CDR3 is TGTGCCAGCAGTCCTTACAGGGCCCAAAGGAGCAATCAGCCCCAGCATTTT. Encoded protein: CASSPYRAQRSNQPQHF.

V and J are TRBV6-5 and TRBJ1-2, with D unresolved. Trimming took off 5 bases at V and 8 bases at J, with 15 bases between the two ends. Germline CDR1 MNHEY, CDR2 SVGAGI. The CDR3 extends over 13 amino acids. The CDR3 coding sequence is TGTGCCAGCAGTACTCCCGAGGGATTAGGCTACACCTTC. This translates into CASSTPEGLGYTF.

CDR3 bases: TGTGCCACGGGGGGCATATACAATGAGCAGTTCTTC. This codes for CATGGIYNEQFF. V and J are TRBV19 and TRBJ2-1, with D possibly being TRBD2 (7 bases). From germline, CDR1 is LNHDA and CDR2 SQIVND (reference sequence). V dropped 10 bases and J dropped 4 bases, with 11 bases sitting between them. The CDR3 is 12 residues long.

CDR3 residues: CASSEGTSGGYYNEQFF. CDR3 bases: TGTGCCAGCAGCGAGGGGACTAGCGGGGGGTACTACAATGAGCAGTTCTTC. This sequence joins TRBV11-2 and TRBJ2-1; 15 nucleotides agree with TRBD2. The V gene end was trimmed by 5 bases and the J gene end by 3 bases; junction bases not matched to a gene: 5. Germline CDR1 is SGHAT and CDR2 is FQNNGV. The CDR3 length is 17 residues.

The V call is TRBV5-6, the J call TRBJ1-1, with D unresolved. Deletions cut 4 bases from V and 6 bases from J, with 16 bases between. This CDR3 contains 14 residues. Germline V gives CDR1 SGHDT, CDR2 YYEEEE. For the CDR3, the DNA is TGTGCCAGCAGCCCGGCTGGGCCGAGCGCTGAAGCTTTCTTT. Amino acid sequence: CASSPAGPSAEAFF.

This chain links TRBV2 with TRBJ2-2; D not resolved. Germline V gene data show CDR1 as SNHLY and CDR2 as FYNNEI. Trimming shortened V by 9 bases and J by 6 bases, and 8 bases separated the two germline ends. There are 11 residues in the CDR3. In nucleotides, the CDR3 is TGTGCCAGTACCATGGCCGGGGAGCTGTTTTTT. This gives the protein CASTMAGELFF.

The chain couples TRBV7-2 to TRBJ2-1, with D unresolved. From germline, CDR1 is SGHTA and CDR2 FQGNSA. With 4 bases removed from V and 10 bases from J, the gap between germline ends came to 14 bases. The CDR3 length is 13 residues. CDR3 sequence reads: CASSSNSEGEQFF. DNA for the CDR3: TGTGCCAGCAGCTCAAACTCGGAAGGAGAGCAGTTCTTC.

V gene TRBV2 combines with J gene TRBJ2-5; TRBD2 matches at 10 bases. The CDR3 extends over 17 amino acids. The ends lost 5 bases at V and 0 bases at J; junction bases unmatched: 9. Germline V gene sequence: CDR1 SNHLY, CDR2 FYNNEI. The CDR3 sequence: CASSQVAGGKYQETQYF. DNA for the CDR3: TGTGCCAGCAGTCAGGTAGCGGGGGGAAAGTACCAAGAGACCCAGTACTTC.

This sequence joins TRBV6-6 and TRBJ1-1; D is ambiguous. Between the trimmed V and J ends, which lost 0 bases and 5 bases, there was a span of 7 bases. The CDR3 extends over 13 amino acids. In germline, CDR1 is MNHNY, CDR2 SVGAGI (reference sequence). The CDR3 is CASSYSKGTEAFF. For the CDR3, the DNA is TGTGCCAGCAGTTACTCGAAAGGGACTGAAGCTTTCTTT.

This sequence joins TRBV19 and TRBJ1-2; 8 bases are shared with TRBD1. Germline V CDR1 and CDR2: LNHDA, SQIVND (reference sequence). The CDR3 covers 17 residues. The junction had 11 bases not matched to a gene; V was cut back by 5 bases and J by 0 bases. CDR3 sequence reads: CASSPRTGLTSNYGYTF. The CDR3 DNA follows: TGTGCCAGTAGTCCTCGGACAGGGCTTACATCTAACTATGGCTACACCTTC.

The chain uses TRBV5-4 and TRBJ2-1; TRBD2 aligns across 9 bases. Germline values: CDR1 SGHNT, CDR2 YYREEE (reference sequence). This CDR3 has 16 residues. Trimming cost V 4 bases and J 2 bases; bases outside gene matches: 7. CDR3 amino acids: CASSPPSGRTYNEQFF. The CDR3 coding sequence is TGTGCCAGCAGCCCCCCGAGCGGGAGGACCTACAATGAGCAGTTCTTC.

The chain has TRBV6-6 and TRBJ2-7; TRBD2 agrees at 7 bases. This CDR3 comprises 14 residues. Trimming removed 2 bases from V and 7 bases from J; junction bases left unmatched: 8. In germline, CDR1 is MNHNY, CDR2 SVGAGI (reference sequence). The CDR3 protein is CASSYGSSGEEQYF. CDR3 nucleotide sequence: TGTGCCAGCAGTTACGGGTCGAGCGGGGAGGAGCAGTACTTC.

CDR3: CASSLGYSVETQYF. CDR3 sequence (DNA): TGTGCCAGCAGCTTGGGGTATAGCGTTGAGACGCAGTATTTT. The chain carries TRBV5-6 and TRBJ2-3; tentative D call: TRBD2 (5 bases). The CDR3 covers 14 residues. V lost 0 bases, J lost 9 bases, and 14 bases lay in between. Germline CDR1 reads SGHDT; CDR2 reads YYEEEE.

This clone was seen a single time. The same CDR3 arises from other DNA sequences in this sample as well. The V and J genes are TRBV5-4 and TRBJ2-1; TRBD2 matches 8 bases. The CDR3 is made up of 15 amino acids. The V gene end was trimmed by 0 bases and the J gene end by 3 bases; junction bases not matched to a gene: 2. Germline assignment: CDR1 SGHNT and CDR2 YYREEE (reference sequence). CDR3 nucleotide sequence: TGTGCCAGCAGCTTGGGTCGGGGGGGCTACAATGAGCAGTTCTTC. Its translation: CASSLGRGGYNEQFF.

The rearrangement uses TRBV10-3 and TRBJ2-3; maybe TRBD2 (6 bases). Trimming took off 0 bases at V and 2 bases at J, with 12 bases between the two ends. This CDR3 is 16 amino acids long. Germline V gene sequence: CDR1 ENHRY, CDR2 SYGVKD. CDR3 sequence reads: CAISESTGDPTDTQYF. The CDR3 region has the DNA TGTGCCATCAGTGAGTCAACGGGGGACCCCACAGATACGCAGTATTTT.

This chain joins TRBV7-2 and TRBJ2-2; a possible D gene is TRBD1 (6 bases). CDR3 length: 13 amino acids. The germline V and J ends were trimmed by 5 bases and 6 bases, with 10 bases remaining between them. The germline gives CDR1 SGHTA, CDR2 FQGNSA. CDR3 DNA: TGTGCCAGCAGCGGACAGAATTCCGGGGAGCTGTTTTTT. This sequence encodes CASSGQNSGELFF.

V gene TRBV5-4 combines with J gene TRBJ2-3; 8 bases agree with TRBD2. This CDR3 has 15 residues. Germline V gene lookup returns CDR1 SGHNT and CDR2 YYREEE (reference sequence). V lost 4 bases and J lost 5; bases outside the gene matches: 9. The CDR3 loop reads CASSRGTSSGDTQYF. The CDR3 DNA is TGTGCCAGCAGCCGAGGGACTAGTTCCGGAGATACGCAGTATTTT.

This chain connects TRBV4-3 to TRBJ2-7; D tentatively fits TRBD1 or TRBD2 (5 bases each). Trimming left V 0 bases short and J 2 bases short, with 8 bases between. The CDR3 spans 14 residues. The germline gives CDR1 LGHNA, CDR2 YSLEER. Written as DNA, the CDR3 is TGCGCCAGCAGCCAAGAGCAGGGACCCTACGAGCAGTACTTC. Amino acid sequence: CASSQEQGPYEQYF.

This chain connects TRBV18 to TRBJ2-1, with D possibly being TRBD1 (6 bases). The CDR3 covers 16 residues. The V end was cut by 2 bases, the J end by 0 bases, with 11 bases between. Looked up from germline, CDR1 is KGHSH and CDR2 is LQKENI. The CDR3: CASSPSRGSSYNEQFF. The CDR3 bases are TGTGCCAGCTCACCATCGAGGGGGAGCTCCTACAATGAGCAGTTCTTC.

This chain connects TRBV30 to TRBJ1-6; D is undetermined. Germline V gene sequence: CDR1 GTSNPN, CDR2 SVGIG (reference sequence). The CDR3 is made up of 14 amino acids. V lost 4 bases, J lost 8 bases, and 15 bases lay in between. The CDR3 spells CAWTGTSVDSPLHF. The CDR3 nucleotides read TGTGCCTGGACGGGTACGAGTGTGGATTCACCCCTCCACTTT.

CDR3 in DNA: TGTGCCAGCAGCTCGGGGACTAGCGGCAGAAAAGAGACCCAGTACTTC. It specifies CASSSGTSGRKETQYF. V and J are TRBV11-3 and TRBJ2-5; 11 bases map to TRBD2. Trimming at V came to 4 bases and at J to 3 bases, leaving 7 bases not matched to a gene. Germline V gene lookup returns CDR1 SGHNT and CDR2 YENEEA. This CDR3 is 16 amino acids long.

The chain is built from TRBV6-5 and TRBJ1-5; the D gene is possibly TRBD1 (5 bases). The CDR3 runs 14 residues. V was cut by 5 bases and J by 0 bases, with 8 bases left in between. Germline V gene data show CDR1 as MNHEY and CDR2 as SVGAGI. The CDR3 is CASSRGVSNQPQHF. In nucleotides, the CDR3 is TGTGCCAGCAGTCGGGGGGTTAGCAATCAGCCCCAGCATTTT.